This TCR beta chain was sequenced for a study of CD8+ T cells in alopecia areata (dated by TCRdb to 2016 to 2019). Concerning the study at large: Treated patients were enrolled in an open-label pilot trial of oral tofacitinib, 5 to 10 mg twice daily, for moderate-to-severe alopecia areata. Patients received tofacitinib for 6 to 18 months and were then followed off drug for 6 months to check for delayed response and recurrence. The SALT score, which quantifies the percentage of affected scalp surface area, was used to measure disease severity in treated patients. In both human patients and the C3H/HeJ mouse model, the study applied high-throughput TCRbeta sequencing to look at T cell clonal expansion in alopecia areata. In humans, TCRbeta sequencing was performed on scalp tissue and on sorted CD4+ and CD8+ peripheral blood T cells from healthy controls and from patients with patchy or totalis/universalis alopecia areata. Biopsies were taken from tofacitinib-treated patients at baseline and at 4 and 24 weeks of treatment, and a later scalp biopsy was taken in several of the tofacitinib-treated patients. Scalp clonality was compared among normal scalp (n=4), patchy alopecia areata scalp (n=8), and alopecia totalis/universalis scalp (n=8). RNA was extracted with the PAXgene miRNA kit for fixed scalp, the miRNeasy kit for PBMCs, and the RNeasy kit for mouse skin. TCRbeta CDR3 regions were amplified by immunoSEQ multiplex PCR using 35 Vbeta forward and 13 Jbeta reverse primers. What the authors observed across the whole study: Higher clonality and more expanded CD8+ clones were observed in lesional scalp than in normal scalp, particularly in alopecia totalis/universalis, a finding suggestive of antigenic drive. Unlike mouse skin, where gammadelta T cells dominate, normal human skin contains resident alphabeta T cells that get sequenced too, which complicates analysis of the scalp TCR repertoire. Shared TCR sequences between patients were less evident than in mice, which may be partly attributable to HLA diversity in the patient population. The treated cohort was small, with a single nonresponder, so links between baseline CD8+ expansion and response need larger studies. Tofacitinib significantly decreased scalp clonality and the number of expanded CD8+ clones among the top 100 scalp clones. Many expanded lesional clones persisted in scalp and blood during tofacitinib treatment, which may partly explain relapse after stopping treatment.

V is reduced by 3 bases and J by 0 bases, leaving a spacing of 7 bases between them. The CDR3 runs 14 residues from the cysteine to the phenylalanine. Left in the record is the CDR3 DNA by itself, 42 bases read in frame from the first base. The germline V gene supplies CDR1 SGDLS and CDR2 YYNGEE. With respect to this clone: Its antigen is unknown. One base away there is no much larger clone; base qualities are not given.

The time point label here, explained by the study, means: less than five weeks on oral tofacitinib. This sample's treatment or condition label indicates: oral pan-JAK inhibitor, 5-10 mg twice daily. Lesional scalp punch biopsies and peripheral blood were obtained from alopecia areata patients. After PBMCs were isolated by density centrifugation and stained for CD3, CD4 and CD8, a FACSAria was used to sort CD4+ and CD8+ T cells. Preparation of the library involved the immunoSEQ multiplex PCR assay. To provide template for TCR sequencing, every sample had RNA extracted and reverse transcribed into cDNA. First-strand cDNA was synthesized using SuperScript III with a 2:1 mix of oligo-dT and random hexamers. A synthetic immune receptor repertoire was used to measure amplification bias, and any remaining bias was corrected computationally. Regarding the original processing steps: Raw reads were preprocessed to remove errors, and CDR3 was defined by IMGT conventions from the conserved cysteine to phenylalanine. Clonality was calculated as 1 minus Shannon entropy normalized by log2 of the number of productive unique TCRs. Scalp TCRbeta sequences were cross-referenced with sorted blood CD4 and CD8 repertoires so that the CD4 or CD8 identity of scalp clones could be inferred. TCRdb retrieved this table from immuneACCESS and kept in-frame rearrangements only. Not all clones are present; in checked studies, unresolved V genes account for under half, and no reason is known for the remainder. The V and J calls and clone size come from that table; D and trimming were worked out from the DNA. The sample table contains some 120,000 clones; only one count was recorded for 61% of them. The ten largest clonotypes hold around 5.4% of the sample.

This TCR was recovered from a human donor with alopecia areata. This specimen consisted of CD4+ T cells sorted from blood, obtained at week 4, from a patient treated with tofacitinib. The chain uses TRBV9 and TRBJ2-4; the D segment could be TRBD2, given 5 matching bases. The DNA sequence follows: TGTGCCAGCAGCGCCGGGGTAGCCAAAAACATTCAGTACTTC. Its protein reads: CASSAGVAKNIQYF.